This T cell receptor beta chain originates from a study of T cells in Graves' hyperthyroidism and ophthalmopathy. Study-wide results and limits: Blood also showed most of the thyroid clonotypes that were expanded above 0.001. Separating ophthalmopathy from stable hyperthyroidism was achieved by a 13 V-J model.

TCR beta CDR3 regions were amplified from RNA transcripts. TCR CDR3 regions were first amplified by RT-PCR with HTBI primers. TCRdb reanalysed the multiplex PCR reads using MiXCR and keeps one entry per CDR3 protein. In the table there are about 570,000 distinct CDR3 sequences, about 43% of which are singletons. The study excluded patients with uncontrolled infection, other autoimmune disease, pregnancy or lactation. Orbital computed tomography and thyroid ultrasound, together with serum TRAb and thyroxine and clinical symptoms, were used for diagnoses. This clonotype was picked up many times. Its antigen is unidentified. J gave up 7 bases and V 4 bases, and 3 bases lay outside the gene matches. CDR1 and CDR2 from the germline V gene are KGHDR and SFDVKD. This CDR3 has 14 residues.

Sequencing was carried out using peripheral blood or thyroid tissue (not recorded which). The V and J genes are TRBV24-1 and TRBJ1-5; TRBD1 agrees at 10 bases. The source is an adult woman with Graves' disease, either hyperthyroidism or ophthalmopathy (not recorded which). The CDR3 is CATSDGTGVQPQHF. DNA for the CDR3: TGTGCCACCAGTGACGGGACAGGGGTCCAGCCCCAGCATTTT.